These 14 T cell receptor beta chains originate from one sample sequenced in a study of CD8 T cells in Susac syndrome. RNA, at about 0.45 to 1 ug, was reverse transcribed with random hexamers. One entry per CDR3 protein, called by TCRdb with MiXCR from the immunoSEQ multiplex PCR reads. The sample shows 120,000 or so distinct CDR3 sequences, about 93% of them seen only once. Source material: CD8+ T cells from PBMCs. Source of these receptors: a human donor with Susac syndrome.

This clonotype occurred once. The chain joins TRBV3-1 to TRBJ2-7; weak D call: TRBD2 (6 bases). Germline CDR1 LGHDT, CDR2 YNNKEL (reference sequence). Trimming stripped 4 bases from V and 1 base from J, with 14 bases between. The length of the CDR3 is 15 residues. This CDR3 reads CASSPGVGTSYEQYF. As DNA, the CDR3 is TGTGCCAGCAGCCCCGGCGTGGGGACTTCCTACGAGCAGTACTTC.

The CDR3 DNA reads as TGTGCCAGCAGTTCGGACAGGGGGTACCAGCCCCAGCATTTT. It codes for CASSSDRGYQPQHF. J is TRBJ1-5 and V is TRBV27; 10 bases map to TRBD1. The germline V gene encodes CDR1 MNHEY and CDR2 SMNVEV (reference sequence). V trimming: 4 bases; J trimming: 7 bases; junction bases outside the gene matches: 4. This CDR3 spans 14 amino acids.

The CDR3 DNA is TGTGCCAGCAGCGTAGATGGCAGCTCTGGAAACACCATATATTTT. Amino acid sequence: CASSVDGSSGNTIYF. V usage is TRBV9 and J usage is TRBJ1-3; D is ambiguous. Germline V gene data show CDR1 as SGDLS and CDR2 as YYNGEE. V lost 0 bases and J lost 0, with 7 bases in between. This CDR3 is built from 15 residues.

The rearrangement uses TRBV15 and TRBJ2-7; D remains ambiguous. CDR3 length: 19 residues. In germline, CDR1 is LNHNV, CDR2 YYDKDF (reference sequence). Trimming removed 0 bases from V and 4 bases from J, with 25 bases in between. The CDR3 sequence is CATSRDQAAVAKKPYEQYF. The CDR3 DNA reads TGTGCCACCAGCAGAGATCAGGCTGCCGTAGCCAAAAAGCCGTACGAGCAGTACTTC.

This rearrangement joins TRBV20-1 to TRBJ1-1, with D possibly TRBD1 on 5 matching bases. Germline CDR1 reads DFQATT; CDR2 reads SNEGSKA (reference sequence). V lost 1 base to trimming and J lost 3 bases, with 12 bases between them. CDR3 length equals 14 residues. DNA for the CDR3: TGCAGTGCTAGAGTAGGGCCGGGGCACACTGAAGCTTTCTTT. It translates to CSARVGPGHTEAFF.

V is TRBV15 and J is TRBJ1-4; a weak D match, TRBD1 (6 bases). V was trimmed by 3 bases and J by 8 bases, leaving 13 bases between them. Germline V gene sequence: CDR1 LNHNV, CDR2 YYDKDF (reference sequence). The CDR3 spans 14 residues. The CDR3 region is CATSSKDGTEKLFF. The DNA for the CDR3 is TGTGCCACCAGCAGTAAGGACGGGACAGAAAAACTGTTTTTT.

The chain couples TRBV20-1 to TRBJ2-6, with a weak D call TRBD2 (6 bases). Germline V CDR1 and CDR2: DFQATT, SNEGSKA (reference sequence). This CDR3 has 17 residues. V shed 1 base and J shed 0 bases, with 13 bases lying between them. The CDR3 DNA sequence: TGCAGTGCTAGAGCTCTGGCGGGGTTCTCTGGGGCCAACGTCCTGACTTTC. This translates into CSARALAGFSGANVLTF.

The chain is built from TRBV9 and TRBJ1-1, with D hard to call. The ends were cut back, 3 bases at V and 3 bases at J, with 9 bases in the middle. The germline V gene has CDR1 SGDLS and CDR2 YYNGEE. The CDR3 length is 13 residues. The CDR3 DNA reads TGTGCCAGCAGCGCAACCTTTGACACTGAAGCTTTCTTT. Protein product: CASSATFDTEAFF.

V is TRBV12-3 or TRBV12-4 and J is TRBJ2-7, with D uncertain. The CDR3 is made up of 13 amino acids. Trimming took off 8 bases at V and 6 bases at J, with 17 bases between the two ends. The CDR3 sequence: CASGDGYSVEQYF. Written as DNA, the CDR3 is TGTGCCAGCGGAGACGGATACTCCGTCGAGCAGTACTTC.

This chain joins TRBV27 and TRBJ2-3; D perhaps matches TRBD2 (5 bases). The CDR3 contains 16 residues. The germline V and J ends were trimmed by 4 bases and 2 bases, with 16 bases remaining between them. From germline, CDR1 is MNHEY and CDR2 SMNVEV (reference sequence). The CDR3 loop reads CASSSHPGLPTDTQYF. The CDR3 region has the DNA TGTGCCAGCAGTTCACACCCCGGACTCCCCACAGATACGCAGTATTTT.

The gene calls are TRBV30 and TRBJ2-7; TRBD1 is a possible D gene (6 bases). Trimming took off 2 bases at V and 3 bases at J, with 11 bases between the two ends. Looked up from germline, CDR1 is GTSNPN and CDR2 is SVGIG (reference sequence). The length of the CDR3 is 13 residues. The CDR3 DNA is TGTGCCTGGAGTTGGGACACCGTCTACGAGCAGTACTTC. It encodes CAWSWDTVYEQYF. Together with reference TRBV30 and TRBJ2-7, the CDR3 gives the full variable domain: SQTIHQWPATLVQPVGSPLSLECTVEGTSNPNLYWYRQAAGRGLQLLFYSVGIGQISSEVPQNLSASRPQDRQFILSSKKLLLSDSGFYLCAWSWDTVYEQYFGPGTRLTVT.

The chain employs TRBV2 and TRBJ1-2; no clear D gene. V lost 0 bases, J lost 8 bases, and 13 bases lay in between. The CDR3 is 14 residues long. The germline gives CDR1 SNHLY, CDR2 FYNNEI. CDR3 sequence (DNA): TGTGCCAGCAGTGAAGCGTTGGGAGTTTCCGGCTACACCTTC. Translating it yields CASSEALGVSGYTF.

This clonotype has a handful of counts. The chain joins TRBV30 to TRBJ2-7; 7 nucleotides agree with TRBD1. This CDR3 has 14 residues. Germline trimming cut 0 bases from V and 3 bases from J; bases unmatched to any gene: 5. Germline CDR1 GTSNPN, CDR2 SVGIG (reference sequence). This CDR3 reads CAWSVSGTVYEQYF. DNA of the CDR3: TGTGCCTGGAGTGTATCGGGGACAGTCTACGAGCAGTACTTC.

The chain has TRBV4-3 and TRBJ2-5; 7 bases match TRBD2. The J segment lost 3 bases and the V segment lost 1 base, leaving 5 bases of the junction unmatched. There are 15 residues in the CDR3. CDR1 is LGHNA and CDR2 is YSLEER in the germline V gene. The CDR3: CASSQVYRGEETQYF. Written as DNA, the CDR3 is TGCGCCAGCAGCCAAGTCTATCGGGGGGAAGAGACCCAGTACTTC.